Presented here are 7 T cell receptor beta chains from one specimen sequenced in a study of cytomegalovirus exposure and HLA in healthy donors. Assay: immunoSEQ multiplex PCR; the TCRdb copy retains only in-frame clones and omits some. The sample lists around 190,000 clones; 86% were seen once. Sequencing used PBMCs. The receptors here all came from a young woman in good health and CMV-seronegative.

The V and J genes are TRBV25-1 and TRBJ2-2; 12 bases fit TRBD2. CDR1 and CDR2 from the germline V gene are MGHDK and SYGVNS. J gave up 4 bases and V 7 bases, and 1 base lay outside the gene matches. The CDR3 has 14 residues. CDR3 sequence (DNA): TGTGCCAGCACTAGCGGGAGGGCCACCGGGGAGCTGTTTTTT. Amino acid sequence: CASTSGRATGELFF. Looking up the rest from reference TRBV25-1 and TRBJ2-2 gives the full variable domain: EADIYQTPRYLVIGTGKKITLECSQTMGHDKMYWYQQDPGMELHLIHYSYGVNSTEKGDLSSESTVSRIRTEHFPLTLESARPSHTSQYLCASTSGRATGELFFGEGSRLTVL.

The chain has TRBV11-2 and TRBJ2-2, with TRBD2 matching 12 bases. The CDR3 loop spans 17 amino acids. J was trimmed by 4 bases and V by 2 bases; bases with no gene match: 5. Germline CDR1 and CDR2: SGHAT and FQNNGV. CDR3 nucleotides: TGTGCCAGCAGCTTAAGACTAGCGGGAGTCGTCACCGGGGAGCTGTTTTTT. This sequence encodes CASSLRLAGVVTGELFF.

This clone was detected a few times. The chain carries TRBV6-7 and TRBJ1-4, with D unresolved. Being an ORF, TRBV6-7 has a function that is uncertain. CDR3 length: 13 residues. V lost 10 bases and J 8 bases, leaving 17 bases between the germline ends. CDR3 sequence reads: CANQISEGEKLFF. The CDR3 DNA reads TGTGCCAACCAAATCTCGGAGGGCGAAAAACTGTTTTTT.

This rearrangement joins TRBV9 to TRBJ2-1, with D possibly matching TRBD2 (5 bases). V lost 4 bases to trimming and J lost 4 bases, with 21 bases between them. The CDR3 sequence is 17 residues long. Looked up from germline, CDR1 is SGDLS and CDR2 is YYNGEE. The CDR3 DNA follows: TGTGCCAGCAGCAACTATCCCCGGCTAGCCCAATACAATGAGCAGTTCTTC. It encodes CASSNYPRLAQYNEQFF.

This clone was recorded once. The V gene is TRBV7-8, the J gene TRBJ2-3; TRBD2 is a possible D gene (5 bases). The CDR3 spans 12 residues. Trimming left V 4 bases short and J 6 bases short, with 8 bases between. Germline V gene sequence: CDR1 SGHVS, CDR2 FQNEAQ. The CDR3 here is CASSSLGDTQYF. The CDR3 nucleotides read TGTGCCAGCAGCTCACTAGGGGATACGCAGTATTTT.

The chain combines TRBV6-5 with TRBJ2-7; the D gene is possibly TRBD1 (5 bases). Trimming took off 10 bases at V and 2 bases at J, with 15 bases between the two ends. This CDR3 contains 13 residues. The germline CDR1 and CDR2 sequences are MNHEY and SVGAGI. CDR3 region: CATRSTAPYEQYF. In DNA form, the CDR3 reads TGTGCCACCCGATCGACAGCCCCCTACGAGCAGTACTTC.

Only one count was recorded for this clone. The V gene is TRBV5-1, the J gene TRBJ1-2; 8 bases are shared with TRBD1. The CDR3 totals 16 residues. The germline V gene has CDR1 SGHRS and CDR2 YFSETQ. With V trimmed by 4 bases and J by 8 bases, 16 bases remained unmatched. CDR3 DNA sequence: TGCGCCAGCAGCCATAACAGGGGGGTAGTATCCGGCGGCTACACCTTC. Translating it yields CASSHNRGVVSGGYTF.